The rows below give T cell receptor beta chains drawn from one sample of a study of cytomegalovirus exposure and HLA in healthy donors. TCRdb's copy holds only in-frame clones and misses some; the assay was immunoSEQ multiplex PCR. The table lists roughly 110,000 clones, 76% of them singletons, with approximately 2% in the top ten. The specimen was PBMCs. Receptors originate from a young man in good health and CMV-seronegative. CDR3s include the opening cysteine and the closing phenylalanine or tryptophan. The D gene is left open where the match is weak. Clone size is not always given. Where it is, it says once, few, many or a class for expanded clones.

.	TRBJ1-2	.	TRBV20-1	TGCAGTGCTAATTTCGGTAGTAGCTACACCTTC	CSANFGSSYTF
TRBD2	TRBJ2-7	.	TRBV5-1	TGCGCCAGCAGCTTGGAACCTAGCGGGGGGCTTACCTACGAGCAGTACTTC	CASSLEPSGGLTYEQYF
TRBD1	TRBJ2-7	.	TRBV19	TGTGCCAGCCAGCAGGGGCAGGGGGCTTACGAGCAGTACTTC	CASQQGQGAYEQYF
TRBD1	TRBJ2-3	.	TRBV5-1	TGCGCCAGCAGCGTGACAGGGTGGGACCCGACCACAGATACGCAGTATTTT	CASSVTGWDPTTDTQYF
.	TRBJ2-5	.	TRBV6-1	TGTGCCAGCAGTGACAGACAGTGGGAGACCCAGTACTTC	CASSDRQWETQYF
.	TRBJ1-1	few	TRBV6-5	TGTGCCAGCAGTTACGGGGCAGTGGAAGCTTTCTTT	CASSYGAVEAFF
.	TRBJ2-1	.	TRBV11-3	TGTGCCAGCAGCTTACAAGACAGTCAAGGTTATTACAATGAGCAGTTCTTC	CASSLQDSQGYYNEQFF
TRBD2	TRBJ2-7	.	TRBV15	TGTGCCACCAGCATCGCCTTGAAGGGACTAGACGAGCAGTACTTC	CATSIALKGLDEQYF
TRBD2	TRBJ2-7	.	TRBV5-1	TGCGCCAGCAGCTTGTCTAGCGGGGGGTGGTACGAGCAGTACTTC	CASSLSSGGWYEQYF
.	TRBJ1-5	.	TRBV15	TGTGCCACCAGCGATCGACATAGCAATCAGCCCCAGCATTTT	CATSDRHSNQPQHF
TRBD1	TRBJ1-2	.	TRBV18	TGTGCCAGCTCACCAGGGACAGGAAACTATGGCTACACCTTC	CASSPGTGNYGYTF
.	TRBJ1-6	.	TRBV5-1	TGCGCCAGCAGCTCAGGGTTAGTTGGGTCACCCCTCCACTTT	CASSSGLVGSPLHF
.	TRBJ1-2	once	TRBV4-2	TGTGCCAGCAGCCAAGGTCCGGGGGCGGGAGGCTACCCCTTC	CASSQGPGAGGYPF
TRBD2	TRBJ2-1	.	TRBV9	TGTGCCAGCAGCGTCGGTGGGACTAGCGGTAATGAGCAGTTCTTC	CASSVGGTSGNEQFF
.	TRBJ1-2	.	TRBV6-1	TGTGCCAGCAGTGGGCGGACAGCAAACTATGGCTACACCTTC	CASSGRTANYGYTF
TRBD1	TRBJ2-2	.	TRBV4-1	TGCGCCAGCAGCCACCGACAGGGCGATGAGCTGTTTTTT	CASSHRQGDELFF
TRBD2	TRBJ2-7	.	TRBV7-3	TGTGCCAGCAGCCCCGGGGGGAGCTCCTACGAGCAGTACTTC	CASSPGGSSYEQYF
.	TRBJ1-6	.	TRBV10-2	TGCGCCAGCATCGGACAGATCTATAATTCACCCCTCCACTTT	CASIGQIYNSPLHF
.	TRBJ2-7	.	TRBV7-2	TGTGCCAGCAGCTTAGATGCACCGGTTAAGTACTTC	CASSLDAPVKYF
.	TRBJ1-5	.	TRBV7-9	TGTGCCAGCAGCGCGATGGGCGGGGGTAATCAGCCCCAGCATTTT	CASSAMGGGNQPQHF